This TCR beta chain is drawn from a study of beta chain features in type 1 diabetes. Overall study findings and caveats: A closer apparent resemblance between naive, central memory and Treg TCRB repertoires was seen in patients than in healthy donors. TCRB CDR3s from Type 1 diabetes patients were moderately but significantly shorter in all four CD4+ subsets.

Blood was collected once per donor into heparin, averaging around 120 mL. What was sequenced were expressed TCRB transcripts, since all of the isolated RNA had been reverse transcribed. Assay used: immunoSEQ multiplex PCR; TCRdb lists only in-frame clones, some missing. The sample includes 150,000 to 200,000 clones, roughly 60% of them seen just once. With regard to this clone: Its antigen is still unknown.

The receptor comes from a man aged 25 to 40 with type 1 diabetes. Sequencing used naive CD4+ T cells from blood.

CDR3 protein: CASRLAGYEGYTF. In nucleotides, the CDR3 is TGTGCCAGCAGATTAGCGGGCTACGAAGGCTACACCTTC. The chain employs TRBV27 and TRBJ1-2; D not resolved. There are 13 residues in the CDR3. The V end was cut by 6 bases, the J end by 8 bases, with 16 bases between. Germline loops: CDR1 MNHEY, CDR2 SMNVEV (reference sequence).